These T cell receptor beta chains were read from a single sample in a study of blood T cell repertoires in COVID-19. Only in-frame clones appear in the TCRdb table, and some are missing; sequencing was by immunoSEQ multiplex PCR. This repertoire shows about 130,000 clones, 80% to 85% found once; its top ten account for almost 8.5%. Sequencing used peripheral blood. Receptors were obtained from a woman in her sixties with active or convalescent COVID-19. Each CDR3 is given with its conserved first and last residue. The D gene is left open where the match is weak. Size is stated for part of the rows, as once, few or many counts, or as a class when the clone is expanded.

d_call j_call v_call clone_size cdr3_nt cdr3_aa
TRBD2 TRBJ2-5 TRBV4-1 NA TGCGCCAGCAGCCAGGATTTCATAGCGGGAGTAGGGGAGACCCAGTACTTC CASSQDFIAGVGETQYF
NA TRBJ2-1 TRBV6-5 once TGTGCCAGTGGGGGGGGCACGAAGAATGAGCAGTTCTTC CASGGGTKNEQFF
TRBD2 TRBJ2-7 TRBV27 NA TGTGCCAGCAGCCGCGACAGACTAGCGGGAGACTATAACGAGCAGTACTTC CASSRDRLAGDYNEQYF
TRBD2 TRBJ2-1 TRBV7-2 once TGTGCCAGCAGCGCCCCTAGCGGGAGGGCCCCTATAGGGTTCTTC CASSAPSGRAPIGFF
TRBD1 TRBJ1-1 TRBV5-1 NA TGCGCCAGCAGCCCGGACAGGGAGATCACTGAAGCTTTCTTT CASSPDREITEAFF
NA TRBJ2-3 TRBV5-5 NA TGTGCCAGCAGCCCCTGGGACACGGAAACAGATACGCAGTATTTT CASSPWDTETDTQYF
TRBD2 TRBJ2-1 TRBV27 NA TGTGCCAGCAGTTATTTTTTGTTAGGGAGGGCTGAGCAGTTCTTC CASSYFLLGRAEQFF
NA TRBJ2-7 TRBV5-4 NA TGTGCCAGCAGCTTGGCAGGCGGGACGGTTGATTACGAGCAGTACTTC CASSLAGGTVDYEQYF
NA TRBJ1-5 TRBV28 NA TGTGCCAGCAGTTTACCAACAGGGAGCAATCAGCCCCAGCATTTT CASSLPTGSNQPQHF
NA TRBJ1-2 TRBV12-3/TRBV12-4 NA TGTGCCAGCAGTTTACAGGGCCCCTATGGCTACACCTTC CASSLQGPYGYTF
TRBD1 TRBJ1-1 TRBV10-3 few TGTGCCATCAGTGCCGGGACAGGGGGCGAAGGTGACACTGAAGCTTTCTTT CAISAGTGGEGDTEAFF
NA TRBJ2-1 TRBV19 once TGTGCCAGTAGTATAGGGCCTGGGGTAGCGGCCTACAATGAGCAGTTCTTC CASSIGPGVAAYNEQFF
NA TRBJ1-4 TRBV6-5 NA TGTGCCAGCAGGCAGGGAGGGGCTAATGAAAAACTGTTTTTT CASRQGGANEKLFF
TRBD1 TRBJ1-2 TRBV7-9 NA TGTGCCAGCAGCTTTGGACAGGGGGTTGGGTATGGCTACACCTTC CASSFGQGVGYGYTF
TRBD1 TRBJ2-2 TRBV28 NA TGTGCCAGCATCTCCAGAAGGACAGGGAACACCGGGGAGCTGTTTTTT CASISRRTGNTGELFF
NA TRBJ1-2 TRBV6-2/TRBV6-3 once TGTGCCAGCAGTCAACCCCGACAGGTTAACTATGGCTACACCTTC CASSQPRQVNYGYTF
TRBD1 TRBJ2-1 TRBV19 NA TGTGCCAGTAATATCGGACGACAGGGGGTCTACAATGAGCAGTTCTTC CASNIGRQGVYNEQFF
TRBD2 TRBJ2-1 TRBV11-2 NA TGTGCCAGCAGCTCGGGGACTAGCGGGAATCTTAGGTCCTACAATGAGCAGTTCTTC CASSSGTSGNLRSYNEQFF
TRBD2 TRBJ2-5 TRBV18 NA TGTGCCAGCTCACCACTAGCGGGGGCCAGGGAGACCCAGTACTTC CASSPLAGARETQYF
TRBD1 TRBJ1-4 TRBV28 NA TGTGCCAGCAGTCCAGGGGGCACTAATGAAAAACTGTTTTTT CASSPGGTNEKLFF
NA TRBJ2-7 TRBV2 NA TGTGCCAGCAGCGTCGCGAACGAGCAGTACTTC CASSVANEQYF
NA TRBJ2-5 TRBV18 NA TGTGCCAGCTCACCACCTGGGAGGACAGGAGAGACCCAGTACTTC CASSPPGRTGETQYF
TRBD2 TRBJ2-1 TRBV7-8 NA TGTGCCAGCAGCTCGGGACTAGCGGGAGACGGCGCCAATGAGCAGTTCTTC CASSSGLAGDGANEQFF
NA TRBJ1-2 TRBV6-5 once TGTGCCAGCAGCGGGGTCCTGACCTCACTAGATGGCTACACCTTC CASSGVLTSLDGYTF
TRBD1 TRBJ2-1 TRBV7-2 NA TGTGCCAGCAGCTTTCAGGGGGCCCCCTACAATGAGCAGTTCTTC CASSFQGAPYNEQFF
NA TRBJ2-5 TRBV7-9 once TGTGCCAGCAGCGGAACCCGGGACATCGCAGAGACCCAGTACTTC CASSGTRDIAETQYF
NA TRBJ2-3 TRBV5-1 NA TGCGCCAGCAGCTTCGCGGGGATCGCAGATACGCAGTATTTT CASSFAGIADTQYF
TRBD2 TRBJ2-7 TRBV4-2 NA TGTGCCAGCAGCCAAGTAAGTCTAGCGGGAACAACCTACGAGCAGTACTTC CASSQVSLAGTTYEQYF
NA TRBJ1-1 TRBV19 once TGTGCCAGTAGTATCCGACAGCCCATGAACACTGAAGCTTTCTTT CASSIRQPMNTEAFF
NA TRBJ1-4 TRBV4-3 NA TGCGCCAGCAGCCAAGGGGCAGCCGCAACTAATGAAAAACTGTTTTTT CASSQGAAATNEKLFF
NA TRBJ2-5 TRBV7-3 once TGTGCCAGCAGCACCGGCGGGACCGTTGGGGAGACCCAGTACTTC CASSTGGTVGETQYF
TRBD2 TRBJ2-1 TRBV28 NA TGTGCCAGCAGTTCCGGGACTAGCAGTTACAATGAGCAGTTCTTC CASSSGTSSYNEQFF
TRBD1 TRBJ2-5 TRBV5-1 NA TGCGCCAGCAGCTTCGGGACAGGGGGCACACAAGAGACCCAGTACTTC CASSFGTGGTQETQYF
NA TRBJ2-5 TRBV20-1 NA TGCAGTGCTAGTCATGAGACCCAGTACTTC CSASHETQYF
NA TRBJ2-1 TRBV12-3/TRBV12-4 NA TGTGCCAGCAGCTCAGGGGCGCGGGAGCAGTTCTTC CASSSGAREQFF
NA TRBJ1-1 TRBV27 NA TGTGCCAGCAGGCGGGACTCAGGCGCTGAAGCTTTCTTT CASRRDSGAEAFF
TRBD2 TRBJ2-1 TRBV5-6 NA TGTGCCAGCAGGAGGACTAGCGGTGAGCAGTTCTTC CASRRTSGEQFF
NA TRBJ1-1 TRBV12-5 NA TGTGCTAGTGGTTTGGAGGGGGACACTGAAGCTTTCTTT CASGLEGDTEAFF
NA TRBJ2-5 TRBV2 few TGTGCCAGCAGTGGCAATGCCGGGAGCCTCGGGGAGACCCAGTACTTC CASSGNAGSLGETQYF
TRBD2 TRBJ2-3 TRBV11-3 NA TGTGCCAGCAGCGCCAGGACTAGGAATACGCAGTATTTT CASSARTRNTQYF
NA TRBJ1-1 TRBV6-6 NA TGTGCCAGCAGTTACGAGGGGAGGCGGGCTGAAGCTTTCTTT CASSYEGRRAEAFF
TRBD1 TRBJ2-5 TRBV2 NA TGTGCCAGCAGCCGGGACAGGGGGTTCCAAGAGACCCAGTACTTC CASSRDRGFQETQYF
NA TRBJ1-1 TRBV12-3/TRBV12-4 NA TGTGCCAGCAGTTCCACAACTGAAGCTTTCTTT CASSSTTEAFF
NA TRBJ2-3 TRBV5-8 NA TGTGCCAGCAGCCTCAGGGTGGGCGCAGATACGCAGTATTTT CASSLRVGADTQYF
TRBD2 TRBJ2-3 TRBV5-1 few TGCGCCAGCAGCTTGTGGGGACTAGCGAGCACAGATACGCAGTATTTT CASSLWGLASTDTQYF
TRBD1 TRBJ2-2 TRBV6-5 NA TGTGCCAGCATTACTGACAGGGCGCCCGGGGAGCTGTTTTTT CASITDRAPGELFF
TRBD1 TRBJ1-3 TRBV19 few TGTGCCAGCGGCGCGGGACAGTCTTCGGGAAACACCATATATTTT CASGAGQSSGNTIYF
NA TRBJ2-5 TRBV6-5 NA TGTGCCAGCAGTTACTCGGGCAGTCCGGAAGAGACCCAGTACTTC CASSYSGSPEETQYF
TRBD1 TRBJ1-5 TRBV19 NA TGTGCCAGTAGTACAGGACAGGGTGTGCAGCCCCAGCATTTT CASSTGQGVQPQHF
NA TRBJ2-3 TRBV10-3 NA TGTGCCATCAGTGAACAGGGCACAGATACGCAGTATTTT CAISEQGTDTQYF
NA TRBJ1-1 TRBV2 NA TGTGCCAGCAGTGTGGGGGCCATGAACACTGAAGCTTTCTTT CASSVGAMNTEAFF